This T cell receptor (beta chain) was found in a study of read filtering for tumor transcriptome and immune sequencing. This library used 300 to 500 ng RNA and molecular barcoded adaptors spanning alpha/delta and beta/gamma chains. TCRdb reanalysed the reads using MiXCR and keeps one entry per CDR3 protein. This repertoire shows tens of thousands of distinct CDR3 sequences, around a fifth found once; its top ten account for roughly 10%. This CDR3 spans 13 amino acids. Per germline, CDR1 MNHEY and CDR2 SVGAGI. This clonotype came up once. The junction departs from germline at one end; a sequencing error may be responsible.

The sequence derives from a donor aged 40 or older with multiple myeloma. The sample taken for sequencing was a population of CD138-negative cells sorted from bone marrow. This rearrangement joins TRBV6-5 to TRBJ1-1; tentative D call: TRBD1 (6 bases). CDR3 nucleotide sequence: TGTGCCAGCAGTCGGACAGTGAACACTGAAACTTTCTTT. Translation gives CASSRTVNTETFF.